Following are 13 T cell receptor beta chains from one sample sequenced in a study of cytomegalovirus exposure and HLA in healthy donors. PCR involved 60 Vbeta and 13 Jbeta primers. The protocol was immunoSEQ multiplex PCR, while the TCRdb copy is restricted to in-frame clones and leaves out a portion. The sample carries about 76,000 clones, around 73% recorded once. The material sequenced was PBMCs. These receptors originate from a middle-aged woman in good health and CMV-seropositive.

The gene calls are TRBV6-5 and TRBJ2-7, with TRBD1 matching 7 bases. Germline V gene data show CDR1 as MNHEY and CDR2 as SVGAGI. Germline trimming cut 6 bases from V and 4 bases from J; bases unmatched to any gene: 6. This CDR3 has 13 residues. Here the CDR3 reads CASSKQGVYEQYF. CDR3 nucleotide sequence: TGTGCCAGCAGCAAGCAGGGGGTTTACGAGCAGTACTTC.

V is TRBV2 and J is TRBJ1-6; possible D gene TRBD1, 5 bases. V was clipped by 4 bases and J by 7 bases, with 20 bases between them. This CDR3 has 17 residues. Looked up from germline, CDR1 is SNHLY and CDR2 is FYNNEI. CDR3 nucleotide sequence: TGTGCCAGCAGTGGATTGACAGCGTCGGTAGGAAATTCACCCCTCCACTTT. It is translated as CASSGLTASVGNSPLHF. The variable domain in full, completed from reference TRBV2 and TRBJ1-6, reads EPEVTQTPSHQVTQMGQEVILRCVPISNHLYFYWYRQILGQKVEFLVSFYNNEISEKSEIFDDQFSVERPDGSNFTLKIRSTKLEDSAMYFCASSGLTASVGNSPLHFGNGTRLTVT.

The chain combines TRBV28 with TRBJ2-2, with a tentative D call TRBD1 (6 bases). The CDR3 extends over 14 amino acids. The germline V and J ends were trimmed by 3 bases and 7 bases, with 12 bases remaining between them. The germline CDR1 and CDR2 sequences are MDHEN and SYDVKM. CDR3 sequence reads: CASSLQGLGGELFF. In DNA form, the CDR3 reads TGTGCCAGCAGTTTGCAGGGGCTTGGCGGGGAGCTGTTTTTT.

The rearrangement uses TRBV7-2 and TRBJ2-5; D is perhaps TRBD1 (5 bases). The assigned J gene may be wrong: the sequence end matches TRBJ2-7 better. The CDR3 contains 14 residues. Germline loops: CDR1 SGHTA, CDR2 FQGNSA. The DNA for the CDR3 is TGTGCCAGCAGCTTAAGGCAGGGTTGGTACGAGCAGTACTTC. Protein: CASSLRQGWYEQYF.

This clone has a handful of counts. The chain carries TRBV4-2 and TRBJ2-1; D may be TRBD2 (5 bases). V shed 6 bases and J shed 0 bases, with 15 bases lying between them. CDR3 length: 16 residues. Germline CDR1 and CDR2: LGHNA and YNFKEQ. The CDR3 region has the DNA TGTGCCAGCAGACCATCATTGGGGAGCTCCTACAATGAGCAGTTCTTC. The encoded protein is CASRPSLGSSYNEQFF.

This chain joins TRBV2 and TRBJ2-2; 7 positions match TRBD1. Germline trimming cut 8 bases from V and 5 bases from J; bases unmatched to any gene: 11. Per germline, CDR1 SNHLY and CDR2 FYNNEI. This CDR3 region has 15 residues. The CDR3 nucleotides are TGTGCCAGCCTACAGGGGCCTACTAGGACCGGGGAGCTGTTTTTT. This encodes CASLQGPTRTGELFF.

This chain uses TRBV28 with TRBJ1-6, with 8 bases lining up with TRBD1. Germline CDR1 MDHEN, CDR2 SYDVKM. This CDR3 is 16 amino acids long. V lost 5 bases and J lost 0; bases outside the gene matches: 3. Written as DNA, the CDR3 is TGTGCCAGCAGTACAGGGGGGGGCTCCTATAATTCACCCCTCCACTTT. Translating gives CASSTGGGSYNSPLHF.

This rearrangement joins TRBV6-1 to TRBJ2-3; TRBD2 is a possible D gene (6 bases). V gave up 6 bases and J gave up 4 bases, with 17 bases separating them. Per germline, CDR1 MNHNS and CDR2 SASEGT. This CDR3 has 15 amino acids. The CDR3 protein is CASSRGLAWPDTQYF. The CDR3 coding sequence is TGTGCCAGCAGCCGAGGGCTAGCGTGGCCAGATACGCAGTATTTT.

The rearrangement links TRBV5-1 to TRBJ2-5; TRBD2 matches at 7 bases. Losses at the gene ends were 1 base for V and 4 bases for J; bases not matched to a gene: 1. Per the germline V gene, CDR1 is SGHRS and CDR2 is YFSETQ. The CDR3 is 13 residues long. This CDR3 reads CASSLSGGETQYF. The CDR3 DNA reads as TGCGCCAGCAGCTTGTCGGGGGGAGAGACCCAGTACTTC. The whole variable domain, remainder taken from reference TRBV5-1 and TRBJ2-5, is KAGVTQTPRYLIKTRGQQVTLSCSPISGHRSVSWYQQTPGQGLQFLFEYFSETQRNKGNFPGRFSGRQFSNSRSEMNVSTLELGDSALYLCASSLSGGETQYFGPGTRLLVL.

Only a few counts were recorded for this clone. V is TRBV6-6 and J is TRBJ1-5; 9 bases agree with TRBD1. Germline loops: CDR1 MNHNY, CDR2 SVGAGI (reference sequence). After removal of 2 bases from V and 3 bases from J, the junction contained 2 bases not matched to a gene. CDR3 length equals 15 residues. The CDR3 region has the DNA TGTGCCAGCAGTTACGGACAGGGGTCCAATCAGCCCCAGCATTTT. It yields the protein CASSYGQGSNQPQHF.

On this clone: This same CDR3 is encoded by further DNA sequences in the sample. This rearrangement joins TRBV27 to TRBJ1-2, with 8 bases matching TRBD1. V lost 5 bases to trimming and J lost 3 bases; unmatched junction nucleotides: 2. Looked up from germline, CDR1 is MNHEY and CDR2 is SMNVEV (reference sequence). The CDR3 contains 13 residues. Written as DNA, the CDR3 is TGTGCCAGCAGTCTACAGGGGGACTATGGCTACACCTTC. This sequence encodes CASSLQGDYGYTF.

This sequence joins TRBV5-6 and TRBJ1-6, with D hard to call. Germline loops: CDR1 SGHDT, CDR2 YYEEEE. Trimming removed 2 bases at V and 10 bases at J, with 13 bases between. The CDR3 sequence is 14 residues long. CDR3 in amino acids: CASSFGRVGSPLHF. Here the CDR3 DNA reads TGTGCCAGCAGCTTCGGGCGGGTTGGATCACCCCTCCACTTT.

V and J are TRBV6-1 and TRBJ2-2; tentative D call: TRBD2 (5 bases). The CDR3 loop spans 15 amino acids. The V gene lost 8 bases and the J gene lost 2 bases, with 15 bases spanning the gap. Per germline, CDR1 MNHNS and CDR2 SASEGT. This CDR3 is CASASRGRNTGELFF. The CDR3 nucleotides are TGTGCCAGCGCGAGTCGGGGTAGAAACACCGGGGAGCTGTTTTTT.